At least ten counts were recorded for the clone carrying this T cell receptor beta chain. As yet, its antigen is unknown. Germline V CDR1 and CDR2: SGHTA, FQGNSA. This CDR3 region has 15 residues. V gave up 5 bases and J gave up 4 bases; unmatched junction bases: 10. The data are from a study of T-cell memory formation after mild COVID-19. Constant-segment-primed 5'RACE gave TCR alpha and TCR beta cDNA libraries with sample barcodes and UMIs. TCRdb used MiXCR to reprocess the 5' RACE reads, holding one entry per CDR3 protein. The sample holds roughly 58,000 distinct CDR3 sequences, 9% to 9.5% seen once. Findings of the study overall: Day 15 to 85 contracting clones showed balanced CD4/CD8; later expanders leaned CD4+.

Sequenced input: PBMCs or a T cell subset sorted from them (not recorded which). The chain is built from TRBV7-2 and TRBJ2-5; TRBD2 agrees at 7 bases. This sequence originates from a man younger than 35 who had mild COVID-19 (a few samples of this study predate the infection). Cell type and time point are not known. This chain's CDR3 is CASSINIGGRETQYF. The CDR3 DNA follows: TGTGCCAGCAGCATTAATATCGGGGGGAGAGAGACCCAGTACTTC.